The next 5 T cell receptor beta chains were all read from a single sample in a study of blood T cell repertoires in COVID-19. Here immunoSEQ multiplex PCR was the method, and the copy in TCRdb shows in-frame clones only, minus some. The sample lists some 290,000 clones; 90% were seen once. Sample: PBMCs or T cells enriched from blood (not recorded which). Receptors were obtained from a woman in her twenties or thirties who had been exposed to COVID-19.

This chain links TRBV6-2 or TRBV6-3 with TRBJ2-2; D unresolved. The CDR3 contains 12 residues. Between the trimmed V and J ends, which lost 6 bases and 8 bases, there was a span of 10 bases. The germline gives CDR1 MNHEY, CDR2 SVGEGT. The CDR3: CASSLTLGELFF. DNA of the CDR3: TGTGCCAGCAGCCTTACTTTAGGGGAGCTGTTTTTT.

The chain uses TRBV12-3 or TRBV12-4 and TRBJ1-1, with D unresolved. V lost 8 bases and J 4 bases, leaving 14 bases between the germline ends. This CDR3 is 13 amino acids long. The CDR3 sequence: CASHFDRGTEAFF. For the CDR3, the DNA is TGTGCCAGCCATTTTGATAGAGGCACTGAAGCTTTCTTT.

This clone was seen only once. The chain links TRBV6-5 to TRBJ1-5; D remains ambiguous. CDR1 MNHEY and CDR2 SVGAGI come from the germline V gene. This CDR3 is built from 13 residues. Trimming pared 6 bases from V and 6 bases from J, leaving 12 bases between. As DNA, the CDR3 is TGTGCCAGCAGAGTGGGAGCAGGTCAGCCCCAGCATTTT. Its translation is CASRVGAGQPQHF.

The V and J genes are TRBV15 and TRBJ1-6, with 8 bases fitting TRBD1. The CDR3 contains 14 residues. The germline gives CDR1 LNHNV, CDR2 YYDKDF (reference sequence). V lost 9 bases and J lost 10; bases outside the gene matches: 11. As DNA, the CDR3 is TGTGCCACTACGACGGGCAGGGGGCAATCACCCCTCCACTTT. Translation gives CATTTGRGQSPLHF. The full variable domain, with the rest looked up from reference TRBV15 and TRBJ1-6, is DAMVIQNPRYQVTQFGKPVTLSCSQTLNHNVMYWYQQKSSQAPKLLFHYYDKDFNNEADTPDNFQSRRPNTSFCFLDIRSPGLGDTAMYLCATTTGRGQSPLHFGNGTRLTVT.

The chain's CDR3 is CASGGAYEQYF. The DNA of the CDR3 is TGTGCCAGTGGGGGGGCCTACGAGCAGTACTTC. The chain combines TRBV9 with TRBJ2-7; 7 bases are a match to TRBD2. The V and J ends lost 8 bases and 2 bases, in that order; junction bases with no gene match: 1. This CDR3 has 11 residues. CDR1 and CDR2 (germline): SGDLS, YYNGEE.